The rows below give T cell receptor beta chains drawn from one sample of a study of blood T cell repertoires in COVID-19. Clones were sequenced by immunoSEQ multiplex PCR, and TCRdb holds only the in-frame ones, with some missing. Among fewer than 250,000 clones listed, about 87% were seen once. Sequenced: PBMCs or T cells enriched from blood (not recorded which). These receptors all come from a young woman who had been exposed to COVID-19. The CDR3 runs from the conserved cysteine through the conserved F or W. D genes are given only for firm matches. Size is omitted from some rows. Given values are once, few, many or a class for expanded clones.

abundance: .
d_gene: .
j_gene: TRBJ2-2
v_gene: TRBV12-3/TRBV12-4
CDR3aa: CVRANHTGELFF
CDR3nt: TGTGTCAGAGCTAATCACACCGGGGAGCTGTTTTTT

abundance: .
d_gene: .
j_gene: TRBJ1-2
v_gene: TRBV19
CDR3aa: CASSISAGVRSFYTF
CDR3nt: TGTGCCAGTAGTATTTCGGCCGGGGTAAGAAGCTTCTACACCTTC

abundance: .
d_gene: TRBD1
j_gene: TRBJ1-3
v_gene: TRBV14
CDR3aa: CASSHFTGAGGNTIYF
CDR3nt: TGTGCCAGCAGCCATTTTACAGGGGCTGGTGGAAACACCATATATTTT

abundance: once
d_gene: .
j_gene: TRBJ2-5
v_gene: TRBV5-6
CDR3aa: CASSLTVQETQYF
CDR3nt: TGTGCCAGCAGCTTGACTGTTCAAGAGACCCAGTACTTC

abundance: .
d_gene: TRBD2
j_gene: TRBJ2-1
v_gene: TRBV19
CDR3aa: CASSIESLAGGYNEQFF
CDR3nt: TGTGCCAGTAGTATAGAATCTTTAGCGGGAGGGTACAATGAGCAGTTCTTC

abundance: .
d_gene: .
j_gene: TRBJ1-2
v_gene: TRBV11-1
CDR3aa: CASSLAPLTPYGYTF
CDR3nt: TGTGCCAGCAGCTTAGCCCCTCTGACACCCTATGGCTACACCTTC

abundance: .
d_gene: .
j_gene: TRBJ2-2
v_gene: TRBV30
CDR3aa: CAWSAGAATGELFF
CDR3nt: TGTGCCTGGAGTGCGGGAGCGGCCACCGGGGAGCTGTTTTTT

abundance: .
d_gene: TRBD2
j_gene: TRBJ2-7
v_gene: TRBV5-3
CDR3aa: CARSLARGLADCEQYF
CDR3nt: TGTGCCAGAAGCTTGGCCCGTGGACTAGCGGATTGCGAGCAGTACTTC

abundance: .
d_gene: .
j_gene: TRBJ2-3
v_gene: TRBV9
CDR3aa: CASSVEGEGLGAQYF
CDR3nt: TGTGCCAGCAGCGTAGAGGGCGAGGGACTGGGGGCGCAGTATTTT

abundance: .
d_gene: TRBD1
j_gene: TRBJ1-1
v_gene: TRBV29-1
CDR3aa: CSVAGGVGTEAFF
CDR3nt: TGCAGCGTCGCAGGGGGTGTCGGCACTGAAGCTTTCTTT

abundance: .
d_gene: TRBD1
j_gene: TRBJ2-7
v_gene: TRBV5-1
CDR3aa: CASTVGTGTYEQYF
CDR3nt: TGCGCCAGCACGGTGGGGACAGGGACCTACGAGCAGTACTTC

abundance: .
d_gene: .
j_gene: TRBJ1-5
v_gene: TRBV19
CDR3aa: CASSIQGQILNQPQHF
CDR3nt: TGTGCCAGTAGTATCCAGGGACAAATCCTCAATCAGCCCCAGCATTTT

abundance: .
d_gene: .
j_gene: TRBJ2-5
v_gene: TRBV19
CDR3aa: CASSIIRGETQYF
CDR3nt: TGTGCCAGTAGTATCATCCGGGGGGAGACCCAGTACTTC

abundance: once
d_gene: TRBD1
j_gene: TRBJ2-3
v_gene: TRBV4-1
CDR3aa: CASSHEAGTGVLDTQYF
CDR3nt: TGCGCCAGCAGCCATGAGGCCGGGACAGGGGTTTTAGATACGCAGTATTTT

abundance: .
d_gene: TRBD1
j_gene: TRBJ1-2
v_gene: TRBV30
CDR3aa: CAWKDRSYGYTF
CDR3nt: TGTGCCTGGAAGGACAGGTCCTATGGCTACACCTTC

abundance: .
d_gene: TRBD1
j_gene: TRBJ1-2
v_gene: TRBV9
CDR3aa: CASTRSDRGNYGYTF
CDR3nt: TGTGCCAGCACCCGTAGTGACAGGGGCAACTATGGCTACACCTTC

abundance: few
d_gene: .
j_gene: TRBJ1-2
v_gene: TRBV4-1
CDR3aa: CASSQETGYGYTF
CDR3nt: TGCGCCAGCAGCCAAGAAACAGGCTATGGCTACACCTTC

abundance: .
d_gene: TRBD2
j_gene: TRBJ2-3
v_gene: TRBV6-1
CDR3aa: CASSDGLAGAGDTQYF
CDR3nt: TGTGCCAGCAGTGACGGACTAGCGGGAGCGGGAGATACGCAGTATTTT

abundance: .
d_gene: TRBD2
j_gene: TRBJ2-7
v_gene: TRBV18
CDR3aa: CASSPRGSTGLGMSEQYF
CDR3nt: TGTGCCAGCTCACCACGCGGCAGTACGGGACTAGGGATGAGCGAGCAGTACTTC

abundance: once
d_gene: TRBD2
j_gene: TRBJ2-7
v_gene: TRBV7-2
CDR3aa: CASSSSTSGRFSYEQYF
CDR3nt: TGTGCCAGCAGCTCTTCCACTAGCGGGAGGTTCAGCTACGAGCAGTACTTC

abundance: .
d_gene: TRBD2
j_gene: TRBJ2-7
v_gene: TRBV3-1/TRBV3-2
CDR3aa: CASSQDRGTSWYEQYF
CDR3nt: TGTGCCAGCAGCCAAGATCGGGGGACTAGTTGGTACGAGCAGTACTTC

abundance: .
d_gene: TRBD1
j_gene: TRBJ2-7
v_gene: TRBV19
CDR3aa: CASSPPGDRAYEQYF
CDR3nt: TGTGCCAGTAGTCCCCCCGGGGACAGGGCCTACGAGCAGTACTTC

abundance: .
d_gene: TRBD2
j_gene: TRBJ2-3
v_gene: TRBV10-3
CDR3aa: CAISSGTSGTDTQYF
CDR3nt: TGTGCCATCAGCTCCGGGACTAGCGGCACAGATACGCAGTATTTT

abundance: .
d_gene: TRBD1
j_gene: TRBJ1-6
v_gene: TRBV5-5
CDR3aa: CASSLVDRGNSPLHF
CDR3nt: TGTGCCAGCAGCTTGGTCGACAGGGGCAATTCACCCCTCCACTTT

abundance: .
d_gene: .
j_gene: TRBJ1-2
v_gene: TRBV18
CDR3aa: CASSPRDTGYGYTF
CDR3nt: TGTGCCAGCTCACCTCGGGACACCGGTTATGGCTACACCTTC

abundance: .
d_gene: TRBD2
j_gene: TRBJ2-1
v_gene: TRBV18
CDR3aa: CASSSLAGGPDNEQFF
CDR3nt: TGTGCCAGCTCCTCCCTAGCGGGAGGGCCGGACAATGAGCAGTTCTTC

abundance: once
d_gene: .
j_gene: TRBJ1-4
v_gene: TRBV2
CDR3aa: CASTGRTGTNEKLFF
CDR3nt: TGTGCCAGCACTGGACGAACAGGGACTAATGAAAAACTGTTTTTT

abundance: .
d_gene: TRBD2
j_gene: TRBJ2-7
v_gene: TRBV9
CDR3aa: CASSAGGTLSTHEQYF
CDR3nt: TGTGCCAGCAGCGCGGGGGGGACACTAAGTACCCACGAGCAGTACTTC

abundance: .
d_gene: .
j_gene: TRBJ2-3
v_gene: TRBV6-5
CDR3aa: CASSYSQGTDTQYF
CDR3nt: TGTGCCAGCAGTTACTCACAGGGCACAGATACGCAGTATTTT

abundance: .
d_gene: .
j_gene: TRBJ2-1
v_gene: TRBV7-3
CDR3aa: CASSLTGSGYNEQFF
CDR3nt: TGTGCCAGCAGCTTAACGGGGTCAGGGTACAATGAGCAGTTCTTC

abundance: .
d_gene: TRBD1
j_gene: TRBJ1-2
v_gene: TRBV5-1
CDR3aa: CASSSTGGADGYTF
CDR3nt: TGCGCCAGCAGCTCGACAGGGGGCGCGGATGGCTACACCTTC

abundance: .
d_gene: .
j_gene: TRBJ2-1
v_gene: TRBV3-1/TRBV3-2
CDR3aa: CASSQAPSAGEQFF
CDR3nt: TGTGCCAGCAGCCAAGCCCCTAGCGCTGGTGAGCAGTTCTTC

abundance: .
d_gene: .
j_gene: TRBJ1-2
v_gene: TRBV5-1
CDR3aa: CASSSGTGPKGYTF
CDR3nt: TGCGCCAGCAGCTCTGGAACAGGCCCTAAGGGCTACACCTTC

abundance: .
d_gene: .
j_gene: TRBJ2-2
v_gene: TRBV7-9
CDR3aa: CASSLEGQNTGELFF
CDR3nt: TGTGCCAGCAGCTTAGAGGGACAGAACACCGGGGAGCTGTTTTTT

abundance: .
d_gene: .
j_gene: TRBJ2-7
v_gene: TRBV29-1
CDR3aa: CSAGSDSYEQYF
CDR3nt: TGCAGCGCCGGGAGCGACTCCTACGAGCAGTACTTC

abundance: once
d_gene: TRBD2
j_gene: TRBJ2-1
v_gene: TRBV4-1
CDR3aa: CASSPSTSGAYNEQFF
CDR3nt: TGCGCCAGCAGCCCATCAACCAGCGGGGCCTACAATGAGCAGTTCTTC

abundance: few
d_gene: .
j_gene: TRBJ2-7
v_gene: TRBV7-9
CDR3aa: CASSLGGYTYEQYF
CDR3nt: TGTGCCAGCAGCTTAGGGGGCTATACCTACGAGCAGTACTTC

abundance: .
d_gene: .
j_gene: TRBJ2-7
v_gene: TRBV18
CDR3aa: CASSPVGLSYEQYF
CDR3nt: TGTGCCAGCTCACCGGTTGGGCTCTCCTACGAGCAGTACTTC

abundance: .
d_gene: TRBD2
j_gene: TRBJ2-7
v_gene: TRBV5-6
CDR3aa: CASSYIAGGPWGYEQYF
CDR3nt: TGTGCCAGCAGCTACATAGCGGGAGGGCCTTGGGGCTACGAGCAGTACTTC

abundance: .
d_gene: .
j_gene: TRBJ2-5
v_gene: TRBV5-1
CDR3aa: CASRTGSRETQYF
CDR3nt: TGCGCCAGCAGGACCGGGAGTAGGGAGACCCAGTACTTC

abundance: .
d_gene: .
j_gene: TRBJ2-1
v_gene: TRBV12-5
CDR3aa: CASGLVRLASYNEQFF
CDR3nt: TGTGCTAGTGGTTTGGTACGTCTAGCGAGCTACAATGAGCAGTTCTTC

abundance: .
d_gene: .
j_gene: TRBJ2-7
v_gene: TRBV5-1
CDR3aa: CASSLPGGDYEQYF
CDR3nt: TGCGCCAGCAGCTTGCCCGGGGGAGACTACGAGCAGTACTTC

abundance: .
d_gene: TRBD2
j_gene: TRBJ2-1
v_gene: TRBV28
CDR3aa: CASSSQREGHYNEQFF
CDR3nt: TGTGCCAGCAGCTCACAGCGGGAGGGCCACTACAATGAGCAGTTCTTC

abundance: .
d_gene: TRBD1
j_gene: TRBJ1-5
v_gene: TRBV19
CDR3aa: CASSIGGTGREPQHF
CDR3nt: TGTGCCAGTAGTATAGGCGGGACAGGGAGGGAGCCCCAGCATTTT

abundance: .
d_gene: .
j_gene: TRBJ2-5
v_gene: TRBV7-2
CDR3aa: CASSLADGGRETQYF
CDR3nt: TGTGCCAGCAGCTTAGCAGATGGAGGACGAGAGACCCAGTACTTC

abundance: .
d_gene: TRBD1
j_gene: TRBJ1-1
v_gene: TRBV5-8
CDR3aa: CASSFGTGRFTEAFF
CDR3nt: TGTGCCAGCAGCTTCGGGACAGGGAGGTTCACTGAAGCTTTCTTT

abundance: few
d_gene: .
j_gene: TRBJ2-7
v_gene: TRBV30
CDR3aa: CAWSVRGYEQYF
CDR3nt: TGTGCCTGGAGTGTACGCGGATACGAGCAGTACTTC

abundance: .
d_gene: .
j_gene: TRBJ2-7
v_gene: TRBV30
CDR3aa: CAWTGLNSYEQYF
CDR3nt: TGTGCCTGGACGGGACTCAACTCCTACGAGCAGTACTTC

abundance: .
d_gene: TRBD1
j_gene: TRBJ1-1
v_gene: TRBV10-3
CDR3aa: CAISGGGRNTEAFF
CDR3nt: TGTGCCATCAGTGGAGGGGGCCGGAACACTGAAGCTTTCTTT

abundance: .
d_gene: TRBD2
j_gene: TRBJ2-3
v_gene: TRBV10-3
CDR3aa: CAISDSGLAGGDTQYF
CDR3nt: TGTGCCATCAGTGATTCAGGACTAGCGGGAGGGGATACGCAGTATTTT